These 10 T cell receptor beta chains came from one sample sequenced in a study of vaccination and CD4 T cells after COVID-19. Treatment here: approximately 9-day PBMC culture with coronavirus spike peptide pools or control peptides (ViraFEST assay). These receptors have no known antigen. With the Oncomine TCR Beta short-read assay, DNA from cultured CD4+ T cells was sequenced. Each CDR3 protein gets one entry after TCRdb re-called the PCR reads with MiXCR. The sample records 14,000 to 15,000 distinct CDR3 sequences, 65% to 80% being singletons. What was sequenced was CD4+ T cells from blood, cultured in vitro. These receptors were obtained from a human donor who had recovered from COVID-19.

This clonotype was counted only a few times. The chain has TRBV7-2 and TRBJ1-6; D not certain. The V gene's germline CDR1 is SGHTA and CDR2 FQGNSA. This CDR3 spans 14 amino acids. Trimming took 5 bases from V and 7 from J, leaving 12 bases between them. The CDR3 nucleotides read TGTGCCAGCAGCCCCCCGGGATCGAATTCACCCCTCCACTTT. Translation gives CASSPPGSNSPLHF.

The chain recombines TRBV20-1 with TRBJ2-5; D gene unclear. This CDR3 spans 11 amino acids. CDR1 and CDR2 from the germline V gene are DFQATT and SNEGSKA (reference sequence). The ends were cut back, 5 bases at V and 7 bases at J, with 11 bases in the middle. CDR3 protein: CSASDMRTQYF. The CDR3 region has the DNA TGCAGTGCTTCCGACATGCGGACCCAGTACTTC.

This clonotype showed up just a few times. This chain connects TRBV5-1 to TRBJ1-1; 12 positions match TRBD1. Germline V CDR1 and CDR2: SGHRS, YFSETQ. After removal of 0 bases from V and 9 bases from J, the junction contained 12 bases not matched to a gene. CDR3 length: 17 amino acids. In DNA form, the CDR3 reads TGCGCCAGCAGCTTGGCCCCAAGAGGGGACAGGGGGCAGAAAGCTTTCTTT. Its protein is CASSLAPRGDRGQKAFF.

This clonotype has only one observation. The chain joins TRBV5-6 to TRBJ2-7, with 10 bases that match TRBD2. With V trimmed by 4 bases and J by 2 bases, 6 bases remained unmatched. Germline V gives CDR1 SGHDT, CDR2 YYEEEE. The CDR3 length is 15 residues. Here the CDR3 DNA reads TGTGCCAGCAGCGGGGGACTAGCGAGGACCTACGAGCAGTACTTC. Translated, it gives CASSGGLARTYEQYF.

This sequence joins TRBV29-1 and TRBJ2-7; possible D gene TRBD1, 5 bases. Looked up from germline, CDR1 is SQVTM and CDR2 is ANQGSEA. The V end was cut by 4 bases, the J end by 0 bases, with 13 bases between. The CDR3 extends over 14 amino acids. In DNA form, the CDR3 reads TGCAGCGTTGGGACCCAGGGTACCTCCTACGAGCAGTACTTC. This sequence encodes CSVGTQGTSYEQYF.

The chain has TRBV10-3 and TRBJ2-1; D unclear. Trimming shortened V by 4 bases and J by 1 base, and 17 bases separated the two germline ends. CDR3 length: 17 amino acids. Germline CDR1 is ENHRY and CDR2 is SYGVKD. CDR3 in amino acids: CAISATPLEKSYNEQFF. The CDR3 DNA follows: TGTGCCATCAGTGCCACACCTTTGGAAAAATCCTACAATGAGCAGTTCTTC.

The DNA for the CDR3 is TGTGCCAGCAGTTACGCCACCCGGGACAGGGGGAAAGAGCAGTACTTC. It codes for CASSYATRDRGKEQYF. The chain uses TRBV6-5 and TRBJ2-7; 11 positions agree with TRBD1. The germline CDR1 and CDR2 sequences are MNHEY and SVGAGI. This CDR3 is 16 amino acids long. The V segment lost 2 bases and the J segment 7 bases; nucleotides outside the gene matches: 10.

The chain links TRBV19 to TRBJ1-1, with D hard to call. The V end was cut by 7 bases, the J end by 2 bases, with 8 bases between. Germline-derived CDR1 and CDR2 are LNHDA and SQIVND (reference sequence). This CDR3 is 12 amino acids long. DNA for the CDR3: TGTGCCAGTAATTGGGCCAACACTGAAGCTTTCTTT. Translated: CASNWANTEAFF.

The chain combines TRBV7-2 with TRBJ1-2; D is unresolved. Germline V gene data show CDR1 as SGHTA and CDR2 as FQGNSA. V gave up 7 bases and J gave up 4 bases, with 16 bases separating them. This CDR3 contains 14 residues. The CDR3 reads CASTTGLVVYGYTF. The CDR3 DNA is TGTGCCAGCACCACCGGACTGGTCGTCTATGGCTACACCTTC.

V is TRBV19 and J is TRBJ1-2, with a weak D call TRBD1 (5 bases). Germline CDR1 is LNHDA and CDR2 is SQIVND (reference sequence). The CDR3 is 16 residues long. Trimming removed 4 bases at V and 5 bases at J, with 20 bases between. The CDR3 nucleotides read TGTGCCAGTAGTAGACCCAGCCAGGGAGGATTGTATGGCTACACCTTC. Encoded protein: CASSRPSQGGLYGYTF.